This is a list of T cell receptor beta chains from one sample in a study of blood T cell repertoires in COVID-19. Clones were sequenced by immunoSEQ multiplex PCR, and TCRdb holds only the in-frame ones, with some missing. The top ten hold 1% to 1.5% of the sample, which has under 450,000 clones, around 87% seen once. The sample taken for sequencing was PBMCs or T cells enriched from blood (not recorded which). The receptors derive from a man aged 30-40 years who had recovered from COVID-19. Each CDR3 is given with its conserved first and last residue.

J: TRBJ2-5; V: TRBV7-6; CDR3: CASSLADRGGLETQYF
J: TRBJ2-1; V: TRBV3-1/TRBV3-2; CDR3: CASSQVGASWGNEQFF
J: TRBJ2-7; V: TRBV29-1; CDR3: CSVGQNTGAEQYF
J: TRBJ2-2; V: TRBV10-3; CDR3: CAISGSSGFNTGELFF
J: TRBJ1-1; V: TRBV30; CDR3: CAQTPYRDTEAFF
J: TRBJ2-2; V: TRBV6-6; CDR3: CASSYGTAGPTGELFF
J: TRBJ2-5; V: TRBV11-1; CDR3: CASSLARERETQYF
J: TRBJ1-2; V: TRBV28; CDR3: CASSSTGEANYGYTF
J: TRBJ1-2; V: TRBV7-9; CDR3: CASIELPGQDSQGYTF
J: TRBJ1-5; V: TRBV7-2; CDR3: CASSLGGGSNQPQHF
J: TRBJ2-1; V: TRBV7-3; CDR3: CASSRGTGYYNEQFF
J: TRBJ1-4; V: TRBV6-5; CDR3: CASRRAGTGYEKLFF
J: TRBJ2-7; V: TRBV3-1/TRBV3-2; CDR3: CASSRGDRVYEQYF
J: TRBJ1-2; V: TRBV30; CDR3: CAWGTGENGYTF
J: TRBJ2-4; V: TRBV4-1; CDR3: CASSHPTGTEKNIQYF
J: TRBJ1-4; V: TRBV7-9; CDR3: CASRIGGSREEKLFF
J: TRBJ2-3; V: TRBV5-6; CDR3: CASSLRTGITDTQYF